The 13 T cell receptor beta chains below were found in one sample sequenced in a study of shared clonotypes between healthy human individuals. The data were produced by immunoSEQ multiplex PCR, yet TCRdb's version contains in-frame clones alone and is incomplete. The sample consists of under 2,500,000 clones, about 94% of them appearing once. The source material was naive CD4+ T cells sorted from blood. Described subset: CD45RA+ positively selected. The receptors were sampled from a man younger than 35 in good health.

The chain is built from TRBV5-4 and TRBJ2-7; 7 nucleotides align to TRBD2. This CDR3 is 16 amino acids long. V gave up 1 base and J gave up 0 bases; unmatched junction bases: 7. From germline, CDR1 is SGHNT and CDR2 YYREEE (reference sequence). The CDR3 nucleotides are TGTGCCAGCAGCTTGTCTCTAGCGGTAAGCTCCTACGAGCAGTACTTC. It codes for CASSLSLAVSSYEQYF.

The V and J genes are TRBV6-5 and TRBJ1-2; D gene uncertain. V lost 2 bases, J lost 0 bases, and 7 bases lay in between. Germline V gives CDR1 MNHEY, CDR2 SVGAGI. The CDR3 runs to 14 residues. The CDR3 nucleotides read TGTGCCAGCAGTTACAGGTCCACTAACTATGGCTACACCTTC. The encoded protein is CASSYRSTNYGYTF.

This clone came up once. The chain combines TRBV6-1 with TRBJ2-1, with D perhaps matching TRBD1 (6 bases). Per the germline V gene, CDR1 is MNHNS and CDR2 is SASEGT. V lost 3 bases, J lost 14 bases, and 23 bases lay in between. CDR3 length equals 15 residues. CDR3 sequence (DNA): TGTGCCAGCAGTGAGAGTCCTTTAGCCCAGGGGTTAAAGTTCTTC. It codes for CASSESPLAQGLKFF.

The V and J genes are TRBV27 and TRBJ1-5, with D hard to call. The CDR3 is 16 residues long. Per germline, CDR1 MNHEY and CDR2 SMNVEV (reference sequence). Trimming took off 4 bases at V and 3 bases at J, with 16 bases between the two ends. The CDR3 nucleotides read TGTGCCAGCAGTTATGGACTGCCTGGGTTCAATCAGCCCCAGCATTTT. Amino acids: CASSYGLPGFNQPQHF.

Details on this clone: Other DNA sequences in the sample encode the same CDR3. The chain recombines TRBV5-1 with TRBJ2-3; D is unclear. The V gene lost 3 bases and the J gene lost 0 bases, with 11 bases spanning the gap. Germline CDR1 is SGHRS and CDR2 is YFSETQ. The CDR3 sequence is 15 residues long. Here the CDR3 DNA reads TGCGCCAGCAGCTCCCGGACGGCTAGCACAGATACGCAGTATTTT. Translation: CASSSRTASTDTQYF.

In regard to this clone: Other DNA sequences within the sample encode an identical CDR3. V is TRBV10-3 and J is TRBJ1-4; perhaps TRBD1 as D (6 bases). This CDR3 contains 13 residues. Germline-derived CDR1 and CDR2 are ENHRY and SYGVKD. Trimming took off 8 bases at V and 7 bases at J, with 14 bases between the two ends. The CDR3 region is CAISGGLGEKLFF. The CDR3 DNA reads TGTGCCATCTCCGGGGGGCTAGGTGAAAAACTGTTTTTT.

The chain employs TRBV6-5 and TRBJ2-7; 10 positions match TRBD2. Germline trimming cut 7 bases from V and 3 bases from J; bases unmatched to any gene: 6. Germline V gene data show CDR1 as MNHEY and CDR2 as SVGAGI. This CDR3 has 14 residues. The CDR3 is CASKIAGGGYEQYF. The CDR3 DNA reads TGTGCCAGCAAAATAGCGGGAGGAGGCTACGAGCAGTACTTC.

The chain combines TRBV7-2 with TRBJ2-7; D unclear. V lost 5 bases to trimming and J lost 0 bases, with 5 bases between them. Germline V lookup: CDR1 SGHTA, CDR2 FQGNSA. The CDR3 length is 12 residues. CDR3 region: CASSRYSYEQYF. CDR3 DNA: TGTGCCAGCAGCCGATACTCCTACGAGCAGTACTTC.

The genes are TRBV29-1 and TRBJ2-3, with D possibly TRBD2 on 6 matching bases. Germline V gene data show CDR1 as SQVTM and CDR2 as ANQGSEA. Trimming stripped 4 bases from V and 6 bases from J, with 17 bases between. The CDR3 contains 14 residues. CDR3 coding DNA: TGCAGCGTTGCCCGGGACTCTCGAGGTGATACGCAGTATTTT. It translates to CSVARDSRGDTQYF.

J is TRBJ1-5 and V is TRBV28; the match to TRBD1 covers 8 bases. This CDR3 has 14 residues. Germline V gene data show CDR1 as MDHEN and CDR2 as SYDVKM. Trimming at V came to 4 bases and at J to 6 bases, leaving 5 bases not matched to a gene. The CDR3 region is CASSSGQGAQPQHF. The DNA of the CDR3 is TGTGCCAGCAGTTCTGGACAGGGCGCTCAGCCCCAGCATTTT.

This chain links TRBV5-4 with TRBJ2-7; 8 nucleotides align to TRBD1. There are 14 residues in the CDR3. Germline V gene lookup returns CDR1 SGHNT and CDR2 YYREEE (reference sequence). V shed 4 bases and J 0 bases; nucleotides not matched to a gene: 3. The CDR3 bases are TGTGCCAGCAGCGCAGGACAGGGCTCCTACGAGCAGTACTTC. This codes for CASSAGQGSYEQYF.

The rearrangement links TRBV29-1 to TRBJ2-7, with D possibly TRBD2 on 5 matching bases. V lost 6 bases, J lost 2 bases, and 17 bases lay in between. The germline V gene has CDR1 SQVTM and CDR2 ANQGSEA. The CDR3 is 14 amino acids. DNA for the CDR3: TGCAGCGTGGCCTCGGGAAGGACCCCCTACGAGCAGTACTTC. Its translation: CSVASGRTPYEQYF.

The chain joins TRBV12-5 to TRBJ2-2; TRBD2 matches 8 bases. J was trimmed by 0 bases and V by 0 bases; bases with no gene match: 3. The length of the CDR3 is 17 residues. CDR1 is LGHNT and CDR2 is FRNRAP in the germline V gene. The CDR3 region is CASGLVIAGPNTGELFF. Here the CDR3 DNA reads TGTGCTAGTGGTTTGGTAATAGCGGGGCCGAACACCGGGGAGCTGTTTTTT.